Below, 30 T cell receptor beta chains from the same sample are listed, as sequenced in a study of T-cell reconstitution after alpha-beta-depleted transplantation in children. TCRbeta library preparation incorporated unique molecular identifiers. TCRdb re-called the PCR reads through MiXCR, storing one row per CDR3 protein. Of approximately 650,000 distinct CDR3 sequences listed, around 13% are singletons. Sequences were derived from PBMCs, sampled before TCRalphabeta/CD19-depleted stem cell transplant. The receptors come from a girl aged 2 to 9 with congenital amegakaryocytic thrombocytopenia, due to receive a stem cell transplant.

Concerning this clonotype itself: It is likely a read error, because the conserved phenylalanine at the end of the CDR3 is missing. V gene TRBV5-1 combines with J gene TRBJ2-1; D is perhaps TRBD2 (5 bases). V was pared by 0 bases and J by 0 bases, with 7 bases between. Germline assignment: CDR1 SGHRS and CDR2 YFSETQ. The CDR3 runs 15 residues. The CDR3 is CASSLGLSSYNEQFL. The CDR3 DNA reads as TGCGCCAGCAGCTTGGGACTAAGCTCCTACAATGAGCAGTTCTTA.

This clonotype was found many times. The CDR3 reads CSVELPGDYEQYF. CDR3 coding DNA: TGCAGCGTTGAATTACCAGGAGACTACGAGCAGTACTTC. This sequence joins TRBV29-1 and TRBJ2-7; no reliable D call. The germline gives CDR1 SQVTM, CDR2 ANQGSEA. V dropped 2 bases and J dropped 3 bases, with 11 bases sitting between them. The CDR3 contains 13 residues.

This clonotype was seen more than once but under ten times. V gene TRBV20-1 combines with J gene TRBJ1-5, with 10 bases matching TRBD1. J gave up 5 bases and V 6 bases, and 7 bases lay outside the gene matches. This CDR3 spans 14 amino acids. The germline CDR1 and CDR2 sequences are DFQATT and SNEGSKA (reference sequence). As DNA, the CDR3 is TGCAGTGCACCGGGACAGGGGCGAGATCAGCCCCAGCATTTT. It encodes CSAPGQGRDQPQHF.

The genes are TRBV12-3 or TRBV12-4 and TRBJ2-3; TRBD2 is a possible D gene (5 bases). The CDR3 is 14 residues long. Trimming removed 5 bases at V and 7 bases at J, with 16 bases between. Here the CDR3 DNA reads TGTGCCAGCAGTCTTCACGCGACGGGGTATACGCAGTATTTT. Protein product: CASSLHATGYTQYF.

This clonotype has only a few counts. V gene TRBV7-9 combines with J gene TRBJ2-5, with D perhaps TRBD1 (5 bases). Germline CDR1 SEHNR, CDR2 FQNEAQ (reference sequence). Trimming took 5 bases from V and 5 from J, leaving 21 bases between them. This CDR3 has 16 residues. The CDR3 DNA follows: TGTGCCAGCAGCCCAAACACAGGACATCACTCTGAGACCCAGTACTTC. Translating it yields CASSPNTGHHSETQYF. The variable domain in full, with the rest retrieved from reference TRBV7-9 and TRBJ2-5, is DTGVSQNPRHKITKRGQNVTFRCDPISEHNRLYWYRQTLGQGPEFLTYFQNEAQLEKSRLLSDRFSAERPKGSFSTLEIQRTEQGDSAMYLCASSPNTGHHSETQYFGPGTRLLVL.

This clonotype has at least ten counts. The rearrangement links TRBV20-1 to TRBJ1-1; 8 bases fit TRBD1. The CDR3 spans 13 residues. Germline loops: CDR1 DFQATT, CDR2 SNEGSKA (reference sequence). V lost 5 bases, J lost 3 bases, and 5 bases stayed unmatched. The CDR3 DNA reads TGCAGTGCTGCTGGACAGGGAGACACTGAAGCTTTCTTT. This encodes CSAAGQGDTEAFF.

This clonotype was counted between two and nine times. The chain has TRBV5-1 and TRBJ2-7; possible D gene TRBD2, 6 bases. There are 12 residues in the CDR3. Per the germline V gene, CDR1 is SGHRS and CDR2 is YFSETQ. V was shortened by 7 bases and J by 5 bases, with 13 bases between the two germline ends. CDR3 region: CASRLVGDEQYF. The DNA for the CDR3 is TGCGCCAGCCGACTAGTGGGAGACGAGCAGTACTTC.

The chain recombines TRBV12-3 or TRBV12-4 with TRBJ2-7; D unresolved. The CDR3 has 14 amino acids. The ends were cut back, 6 bases at V and 5 bases at J, with 17 bases in the middle. CDR3 coding DNA: TGTGCCAGCAGGTCGGTAGGCCTTGCCCACGAGCAGTACTTC. Residues: CASRSVGLAHEQYF.

The chain links TRBV21-1 to TRBJ2-1. TRBV21-1 corresponds to a pseudogene. The CDR3 runs to 13 residues. CDR3 in DNA: TGTGCCAGCGACTGGAGCTCCTACAATGAGCAGTTCTTC. Its translation is CASDWSSYNEQFF.

Many counts were recorded for this clonotype. The gene calls are TRBV20-1 and TRBJ2-3; no clear D. The ends were cut back, 4 bases at V and 2 bases at J, with 7 bases in the middle. This CDR3 contains 12 residues. The germline CDR1 and CDR2 sequences are DFQATT and SNEGSKA (reference sequence). The DNA of the CDR3 is TGCAGTGCTACTATGAACACAGATACGCAGTATTTT. Amino acids: CSATMNTDTQYF.

This clonotype came up many times. V is TRBV21-1 and J is TRBJ2-1; the table gives TRBD1 as D, unverified against the DNA. TRBV21-1 is noted as a pseudogene. The CDR3 spans 16 residues. This CDR3 reads CASSKERQGSYNEQFF. The CDR3 DNA is TGTGCCAGCAGCAAAGAAAGACAGGGGTCCTACAATGAGCAGTTCTTC.

This clonotype appeared many times. The genes are TRBV20-1 and TRBJ2-7; 8 nucleotides align to TRBD1. Losses at the gene ends were 3 bases for V and 3 bases for J; bases not matched to a gene: 7. The V gene's germline CDR1 is DFQATT and CDR2 SNEGSKA (reference sequence). This CDR3 region has 14 residues. The CDR3 protein is CSASQDRGVYEQYF. DNA for the CDR3: TGCAGTGCTAGCCAAGACAGGGGTGTCTACGAGCAGTACTTC.

This clonotype was detected only a few times. V is TRBV7-8 and J is TRBJ2-2; 10 positions agree with TRBD2. The CDR3 contains 15 residues. Trimming cost V 5 bases and J 4 bases; bases outside gene matches: 4. Germline CDR1 is SGHVS and CDR2 is FQNEAQ. The CDR3 loop is CASSEREGGTGELFF. In DNA, the CDR3 is TGTGCCAGCAGCGAGCGGGAGGGAGGCACCGGGGAGCTGTTTTTT.

The chain is built from TRBV7-9 and TRBJ2-1; 11 nucleotides match TRBD2. Germline V CDR1 and CDR2: SEHNR, FQNEAQ (reference sequence). V dropped 3 bases and J dropped 0; count of bases not matched to a gene: 4. This CDR3 region has 17 residues. CDR3 amino acids: CASSFGLAGHSYNEQFF. CDR3 bases: TGTGCCAGCAGCTTCGGACTAGCGGGCCACTCCTACAATGAGCAGTTCTTC.

In this sample, this clonotype turned up many times. This chain links TRBV20-1 with TRBJ2-3; TRBD2 aligns across 8 bases. The germline V gene has CDR1 DFQATT and CDR2 SNEGSKA (reference sequence). The ends lost 4 bases at V and 6 bases at J; junction bases unmatched: 12. This CDR3 contains 15 residues. The CDR3 DNA is TGCAGTGCTACTCGGGAGGGCCTAACGCGGGATACGCAGTATTTT. Translation: CSATREGLTRDTQYF.

This clonotype was recorded many times. The chain has TRBV20-1 and TRBJ2-3; D remains ambiguous. The CDR3 covers 14 residues. Germline-derived CDR1 and CDR2 are DFQATT and SNEGSKA (reference sequence). V lost 0 bases and J 2 bases, leaving 9 bases between the germline ends. The CDR3 reads CSAREMGLTDTQYF. CDR3 DNA: TGCAGTGCTAGAGAAATGGGTCTCACAGATACGCAGTATTTT.

This clonotype has just a few counts. V and J are TRBV7-8 and TRBJ2-1, with D possibly matching TRBD2 (5 bases). V was clipped by 2 bases and J by 5 bases, with 10 bases between them. The germline CDR1 and CDR2 sequences are SGHVS and FQNEAQ. The CDR3 has 14 residues. Written as DNA, the CDR3 is TGTGCCAGCAGCTTACTAGCTCCGGACAATGAGCAGTTCTTC. Amino acids: CASSLLAPDNEQFF.

This clonotype was detected only a few times. This chain connects TRBV12-5 to TRBJ2-7; TRBD2 matches 13 bases. From germline, CDR1 is LGHNT and CDR2 FRNRAP. Trimming removed 6 bases from V and 0 bases from J; junction bases left unmatched: 11. The CDR3 totals 18 residues. The CDR3 reads CASGFPGTSGIYSYEQYF. The CDR3 coding sequence is TGTGCTAGTGGCTTCCCTGGGACTAGCGGGATCTACTCCTACGAGCAGTACTTC.

The chain is built from TRBV28 and TRBJ2-5; the D is unclear. CDR3 size: 14 residues. The V and J ends lost 6 bases and 0 bases respectively, with 11 bases between them. Germline V gene sequence: CDR1 MDHEN, CDR2 SYDVKM. This CDR3 reads CASRWETHQETQYF. CDR3 DNA sequence: TGTGCCAGCAGGTGGGAAACACACCAAGAGACCCAGTACTTC. Filled out from reference TRBV28 and TRBJ2-5, the complete variable domain reads DVKVTQSSRYLVKRTGEKVFLECVQDMDHENMFWYRQDPGLGLRLIYFSYDVKMKEKGDIPEGYSVSREKKERFSLILESASTNQTSMYLCASRWETHQETQYFGPGTRLLVL.

V is TRBV5-1 and J is TRBJ2-1; 7 nucleotides line up with TRBD2. The CDR3 length is 17 residues. Germline V gives CDR1 SGHRS, CDR2 YFSETQ. V trimming: 0 bases; J trimming: 2 bases; junction bases outside the gene matches: 8. CDR3 nucleotides: TGCGCCAGCAGCTTGGGGTGGGAGCGGGACCCCTACAATGAGCAGTTCTTC. This encodes CASSLGWERDPYNEQFF.

This chain connects TRBV12-3 or TRBV12-4 to TRBJ2-7; D is uncertain. V was pared by 5 bases and J by 1 base, with 9 bases between. The CDR3 spans 13 residues. CDR3: CASSTAASYEQYF. The CDR3 nucleotides are TGTGCCAGCAGTACTGCGGCTTCCTACGAGCAGTACTTC.

This clonotype was seen repeatedly, ten times or more. The chain joins TRBV12-3 or TRBV12-4 to TRBJ1-4; D is unclear. Trimming stripped 2 bases from V and 7 bases from J, with 11 bases between. The CDR3 spans 14 residues. The CDR3: CASSLFGRGEKLFF. The CDR3 DNA follows: TGTGCCAGCAGTTTATTTGGCAGAGGTGAAAAACTGTTTTTT.

The V call is TRBV24-1, the J call TRBJ2-5; 7 nucleotides line up with TRBD1. The V gene's germline CDR1 is KGHDR and CDR2 SFDVKD. J was trimmed by 5 bases and V by 4 bases; bases with no gene match: 6. There are 14 residues in the CDR3. The CDR3 protein is CATSEPGDSETQYF. The CDR3 DNA reads as TGTGCCACCAGTGAGCCTGGGGACAGTGAGACCCAGTACTTC.

The rearrangement joins TRBV7-9 to TRBJ2-3; D remains unclear. Germline assignment: CDR1 SEHNR and CDR2 FQNEAQ (reference sequence). Trimming took off 7 bases at V and 2 bases at J, with 16 bases between the two ends. The CDR3 covers 15 residues. The CDR3 sequence: CASMKSVDPTDTQYF. In DNA, the CDR3 is TGTGCCAGCATGAAATCGGTGGACCCCACAGATACGCAGTATTTT.

The rearrangement uses TRBV20-1 and TRBJ2-7, with 11 bases matching TRBD2. The CDR3 loop spans 15 amino acids. The J segment lost 3 bases and the V segment lost 6 bases, leaving 10 bases of the junction unmatched. CDR1 DFQATT and CDR2 SNEGSKA come from the germline V gene (reference sequence). For the CDR3, the DNA is TGCAGTGCCCGACACCGGGGACTAGCGGACTACGAGCAGTACTTC. Amino acids: CSARHRGLADYEQYF.

There are many counts of this clonotype. V is TRBV20-1 and J is TRBJ2-1; no clear D. CDR1 and CDR2 (germline): DFQATT, SNEGSKA (reference sequence). Trimming left V 6 bases short and J 0 bases short, with 15 bases between. The CDR3 is 15 amino acids. CDR3 DNA sequence: TGCAGTGCCCAGTCTGGGTACTTCTCCTACAATGAGCAGTTCTTC. Translation: CSAQSGYFSYNEQFF.

This clonotype showed up many times. The chain uses TRBV6-2 or TRBV6-3 and TRBJ2-3; 12 bases are a match to TRBD2. CDR3 length equals 19 residues. Germline V gene lookup returns CDR1 MNHEY and CDR2 SVGEGT. With V trimmed by 7 bases and J by 2 bases, 16 bases remained unmatched. The CDR3 is CASNAGTAGLAGLTDTQYF. Here the CDR3 DNA reads TGTGCCAGCAACGCCGGGACGGCAGGACTAGCGGGACTCACAGATACGCAGTATTTT.

The chain links TRBV28 to TRBJ2-5; D is uncertain. Trimming left V 3 bases short and J 5 bases short, with 10 bases between. The CDR3 runs to 13 residues. Germline V CDR1 and CDR2: MDHEN, SYDVKM. CDR3 sequence (DNA): TGTGCCAGCAGTTTTGGGTGGGTTGAGACCCAGTACTTC. The encoded protein is CASSFGWVETQYF.

This clonotype occurred many times. J is TRBJ2-1 and V is TRBV29-1; 10 bases map to TRBD2. The germline V gene encodes CDR1 SQVTM and CDR2 ANQGSEA. CDR3 length equals 15 residues. V dropped 3 bases and J dropped 1; count of bases not matched to a gene: 3. This CDR3 reads CSVEGLAISYNEQFF. In DNA form, the CDR3 reads TGCAGCGTTGAGGGACTAGCGATATCCTACAATGAGCAGTTCTTC.

CDR3 sequence reads: CASSLGRQSPLHF. The CDR3 nucleotides read TGTGCCAGCAGCTTAGGCCGGCAGTCACCCCTCCACTTT. V and J are TRBV7-6 and TRBJ1-6; D remains unclear. The ends were cut back, 1 base at V and 10 bases at J, with 8 bases in the middle. CDR3 size: 13 residues. Germline lookup yields CDR1 SGHVS and CDR2 FNYEAQ.